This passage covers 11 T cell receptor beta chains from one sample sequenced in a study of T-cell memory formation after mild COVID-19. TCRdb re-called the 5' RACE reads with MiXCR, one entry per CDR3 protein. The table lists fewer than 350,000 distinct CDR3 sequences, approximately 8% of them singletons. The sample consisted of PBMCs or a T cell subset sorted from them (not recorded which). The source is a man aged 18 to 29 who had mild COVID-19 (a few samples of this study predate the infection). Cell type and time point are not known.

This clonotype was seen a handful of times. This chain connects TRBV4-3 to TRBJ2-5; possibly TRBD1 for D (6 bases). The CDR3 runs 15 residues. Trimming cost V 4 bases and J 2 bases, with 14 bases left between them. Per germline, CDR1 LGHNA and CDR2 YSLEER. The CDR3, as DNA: TGCGCCAGCAGCCGGAAAACAGGGTCACAAGAGACCCAGTACTTC. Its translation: CASSRKTGSQETQYF.

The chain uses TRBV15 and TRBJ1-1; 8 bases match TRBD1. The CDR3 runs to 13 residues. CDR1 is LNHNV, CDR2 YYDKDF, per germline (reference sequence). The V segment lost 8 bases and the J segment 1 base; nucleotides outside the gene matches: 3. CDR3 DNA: TGTGCCACCCCCGGACAGGGGAACACTGAAGCTTTCTTT. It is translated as CATPGQGNTEAFF.

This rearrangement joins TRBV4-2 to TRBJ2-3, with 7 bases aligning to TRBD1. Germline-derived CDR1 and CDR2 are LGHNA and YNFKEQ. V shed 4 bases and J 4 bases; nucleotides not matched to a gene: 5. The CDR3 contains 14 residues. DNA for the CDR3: TGTGCCAGCAGCCGACAGGGCCGGGCAGATACGCAGTATTTT. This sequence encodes CASSRQGRADTQYF.

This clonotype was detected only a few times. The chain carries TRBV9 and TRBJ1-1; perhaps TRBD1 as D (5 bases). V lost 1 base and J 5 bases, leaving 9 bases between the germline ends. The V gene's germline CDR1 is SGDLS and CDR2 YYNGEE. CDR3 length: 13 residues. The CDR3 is CASSVFQGTEAFF. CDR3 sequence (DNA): TGTGCCAGCAGCGTATTCCAGGGAACTGAAGCTTTCTTT.

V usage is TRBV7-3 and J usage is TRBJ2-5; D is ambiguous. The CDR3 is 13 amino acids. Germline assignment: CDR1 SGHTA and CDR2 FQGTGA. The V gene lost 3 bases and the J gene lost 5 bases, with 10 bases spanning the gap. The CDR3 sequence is CASSFAKEETQYF. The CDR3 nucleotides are TGTGCCAGCAGCTTTGCCAAAGAGGAGACCCAGTACTTC.

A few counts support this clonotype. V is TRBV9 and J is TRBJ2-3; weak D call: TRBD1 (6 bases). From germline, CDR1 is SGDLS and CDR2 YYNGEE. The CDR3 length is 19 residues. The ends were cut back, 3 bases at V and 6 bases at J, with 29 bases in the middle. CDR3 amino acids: CASSAAGVAGRESRDTQYF. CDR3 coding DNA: TGTGCCAGCAGCGCCGCAGGGGTTGCGGGCAGGGAATCTAGGGATACGCAGTATTTT.

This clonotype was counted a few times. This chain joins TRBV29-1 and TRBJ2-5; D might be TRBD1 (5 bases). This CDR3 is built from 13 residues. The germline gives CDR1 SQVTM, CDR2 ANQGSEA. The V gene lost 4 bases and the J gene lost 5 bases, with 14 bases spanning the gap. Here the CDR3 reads CSVVQGLGETQYF. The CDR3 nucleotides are TGCAGCGTTGTCCAGGGTCTAGGTGAGACCCAGTACTTC.

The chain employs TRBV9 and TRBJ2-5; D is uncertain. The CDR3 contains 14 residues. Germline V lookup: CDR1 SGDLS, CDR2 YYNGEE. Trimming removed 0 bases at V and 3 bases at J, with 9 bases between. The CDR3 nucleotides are TGTGCCAGCAGCGTAGATGGGGTAAAAGAGACCCAGTACTTC. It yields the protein CASSVDGVKETQYF.

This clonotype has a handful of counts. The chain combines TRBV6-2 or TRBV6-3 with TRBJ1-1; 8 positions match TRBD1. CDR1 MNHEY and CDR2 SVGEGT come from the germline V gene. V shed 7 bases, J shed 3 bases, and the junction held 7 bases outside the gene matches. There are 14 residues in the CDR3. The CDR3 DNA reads TGTGCCAGCACGACAGGGGATAAGGACACTGAAGCTTTCTTT. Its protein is CASTTGDKDTEAFF.

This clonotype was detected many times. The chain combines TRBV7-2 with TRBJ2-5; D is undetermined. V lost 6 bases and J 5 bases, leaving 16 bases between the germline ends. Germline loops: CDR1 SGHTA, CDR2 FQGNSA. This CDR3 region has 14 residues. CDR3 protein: CASRQSSLLETQYF. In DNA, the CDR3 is TGTGCCAGCAGACAATCTAGTTTATTGGAGACCCAGTACTTC.

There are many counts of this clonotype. CDR3 nucleotide sequence: TGTGCCAGCAGTTTATCGTACAGGGCCTCCTACGAGCAGTACTTC. Its protein is CASSLSYRASYEQYF. This rearrangement joins TRBV27 to TRBJ2-7; the D gene is possibly TRBD1 (6 bases). Trimming removed 0 bases at V and 0 bases at J, with 9 bases between. Germline CDR1 and CDR2: MNHEY and SMNVEV (reference sequence). The CDR3 is 15 amino acids.